Reported below is one T cell receptor beta chain. The CDR3 contains 14 residues. Germline CDR1 reads DFQATT; CDR2 reads SNEGSKA (reference sequence). The V segment lost 4 bases and the J segment 4 bases; nucleotides outside the gene matches: 8. This sample was taken from a study of identical twins. In TCRdb, the 5' RACE reads were re-called with MiXCR into one record per CDR3 protein. In the table there are about 260,000 distinct CDR3 sequences, about 7% of which are singletons. The same sample was also used in a study of yellow fever vaccine responses in identical twins.

The sequence derives from a woman under 30 in good health. Material for sequencing was memory (CD45RO+) T cells sorted from blood. The chain carries TRBV20-1 and TRBJ1-1, with TRBD1 identical over 8 bases. CDR3 DNA sequence: TGCAGTGCTAAGACCGAGGACAGGGTCACTGAAGCTTTCTTT. This codes for CSAKTEDRVTEAFF.